These 27 T cell receptor beta chains were all obtained from the same sample, sequenced in a study of identical twins. TCRdb fed the 5' RACE reads into MiXCR, producing one record per CDR3 protein. The sample records 450,000 or so distinct CDR3 sequences, around 15% being singletons. The sample also formed part of further work on yellow fever vaccine responses in identical twins.

The specimen sequenced was CD4+ T cells sorted from blood. The receptors come from a woman younger than 30 in good health.

This clonotype turned up a few times. The chain combines TRBV19 with TRBJ1-1; tentatively, D is TRBD1 (6 bases). Trimming took 6 bases from V and 1 from J, leaving 18 bases between them. The germline V gene encodes CDR1 LNHDA and CDR2 SQIVND (reference sequence). There are 16 residues in the CDR3. Written as DNA, the CDR3 is TGTGCCAGTAGATTGGACAGCGGCAGGGCGAACACTGAAGCTTTCTTT. Its translation is CASRLDSGRANTEAFF.

The genes are TRBV7-9 and TRBJ1-6; tentatively, D is TRBD1 (6 bases). Trimming cost V 4 bases and J 12 bases, with 13 bases left between them. Germline CDR1 and CDR2: SEHNR and FQNEAQ (reference sequence). CDR3 size: 13 residues. In nucleotides, the CDR3 is TGTGCCAGCAGCTGGGGACAAGAGATACCCCTCCACTTT. This codes for CASSWGQEIPLHF. Filled out from reference TRBV7-9 and TRBJ1-6, the complete variable domain reads DTGVSQNPRHKITKRGQNVTFRCDPISEHNRLYWYRQTLGQGPEFLTYFQNEAQLEKSRLLSDRFSAERPKGSFSTLEIQRTEQGDSAMYLCASSWGQEIPLHFGNGTRLTVT.

This clonotype has just a few counts. This chain joins TRBV6-1 and TRBJ2-3; D could derive from TRBD1 or TRBD2 (7 bases each). The CDR3 totals 15 residues. The V end was cut by 6 bases, the J end by 4 bases, with 17 bases between. Germline loops: CDR1 MNHNS, CDR2 SASEGT. Here the CDR3 reads CASRHGAGGADTQYF. The CDR3 DNA sequence: TGTGCCAGCAGACATGGAGCAGGGGGGGCAGATACGCAGTATTTT.

At least ten counts were recorded for this clonotype. This sequence joins TRBV20-1 and TRBJ2-7, with 16 bases fitting TRBD2. Germline CDR1 reads DFQATT; CDR2 reads SNEGSKA (reference sequence). The CDR3 is made up of 17 amino acids. V was clipped by 2 bases and J by 7 bases; unmatched bases: 11. CDR3 nucleotide sequence: TGCAGTGCTAGACAAACTGGGACTAGCGGGAGGGCCGAAGAGCAGTACTTC. Translation gives CSARQTGTSGRAEEQYF.

This clonotype was picked up a small number of times. The gene calls are TRBV29-1 and TRBJ2-3; no definite D call. Germline V gene lookup returns CDR1 SQVTM and CDR2 ANQGSEA. The CDR3 has 14 residues. Trimming shortened V by 5 bases and J by 4 bases, and 16 bases separated the two germline ends. DNA of the CDR3: TGCAGCGTTCCTAGAACTGTGAAGGCAGATACGCAGTATTTT. It specifies CSVPRTVKADTQYF.

This clonotype was seen a few times. The chain has TRBV28 and TRBJ2-1, with no clear D. Germline V gives CDR1 MDHEN, CDR2 SYDVKM. This CDR3 is 12 amino acids long. V dropped 2 bases and J dropped 9 bases, with 8 bases sitting between them. The CDR3: CASSLAVGEQFF. As DNA, the CDR3 is TGTGCCAGCAGTTTAGCCGTGGGTGAGCAGTTCTTC.

This rearrangement joins TRBV10-3 to TRBJ2-6, with a weak D call TRBD2 (6 bases). The germline gives CDR1 ENHRY, CDR2 SYGVKD. Trimming shortened V by 4 bases and J by 0 bases, and 13 bases separated the two germline ends. This CDR3 contains 17 residues. DNA of the CDR3: TGTGCCATCAGTGGTTGGAGGGGTAACTCTGGGGCCAACGTCCTGACTTTC. Protein: CAISGWRGNSGANVLTF.

This clonotype was counted between two and nine times. This chain connects TRBV4-1 to TRBJ1-6; 9 bases are shared with TRBD1. Germline V gene lookup returns CDR1 MGHRA and CDR2 YSYEKL. V lost 0 bases to trimming and J lost 5 bases; unmatched junction nucleotides: 5. The CDR3 consists of 17 residues. CDR3 residues: CASSQDRDRANNSPLHF. CDR3 sequence (DNA): TGCGCCAGCAGCCAAGACCGGGACAGGGCGAATAATTCACCCCTCCACTTT.

This clonotype came up a few times. The J gene is TRBJ1-5, the V gene TRBV9, with a weak D call TRBD1 (5 bases). The germline V gene encodes CDR1 SGDLS and CDR2 YYNGEE. The germline V and J ends were trimmed by 0 bases and 4 bases, with 20 bases remaining between them. The CDR3 loop spans 18 amino acids. The DNA for the CDR3 is TGTGCCAGCAGCGTAGGCCCCCGGCGGGGCTCTTGTAATCAGCCCCAGCATTTT. Amino acid sequence: CASSVGPRRGSCNQPQHF.

This chain joins TRBV9 and TRBJ2-1; TRBD1 aligns across 7 bases. The CDR3 is 16 amino acids. Per germline, CDR1 SGDLS and CDR2 YYNGEE. Unmatched junction bases numbered 10, after V lost 3 bases and J lost 4 bases. The CDR3 is CASSGSGGQSYNEQFF. CDR3 in DNA: TGTGCCAGCAGCGGGTCAGGGGGACAGTCTTACAATGAGCAGTTCTTC.

There are many counts of this clonotype. CDR3 in amino acids: CASSLLAGAVDTQYF. The CDR3 nucleotides are TGTGCCAGCAGTTTATTGGCGGGGGCGGTTGATACGCAGTATTTT. The chain joins TRBV12-3 or TRBV12-4 to TRBJ2-3, with D perhaps TRBD2 (7 bases). The CDR3 has 15 residues. Trimming took 2 bases from V and 6 from J, leaving 15 bases between them.

This clonotype was observed many times. This chain joins TRBV12-3 or TRBV12-4 and TRBJ1-2, with D possibly matching TRBD1 (6 bases). Deletions cut 3 bases from V and 8 bases from J, with 7 bases between. The CDR3 loop spans 11 amino acids. CDR3 protein: CASSFGGGYTF. CDR3 nucleotide sequence: TGTGCCAGCAGTTTTGGGGGCGGCTACACCTTC.

This clonotype has just a few counts. This chain joins TRBV6-5 and TRBJ2-3, with TRBD1 matching over 9 bases. The CDR3 has 16 amino acids. Germline CDR1 MNHEY, CDR2 SVGAGI. Germline trimming cut 4 bases from V and 5 bases from J; bases unmatched to any gene: 10. The CDR3 here is CASSSRGTGKGDTQYF. DNA for the CDR3: TGTGCCAGCAGTTCTCGGGGGACAGGGAAGGGAGATACGCAGTATTTT.

This clonotype appeared many times. The chain links TRBV25-1 to TRBJ2-5; 9 nucleotides align to TRBD2. The CDR3 extends over 17 amino acids. CDR1 MGHDK and CDR2 SYGVNS come from the germline V gene. Trimming took 4 bases from V and 0 from J; bases not matched to a gene: 9. CDR3 protein: CASSVPGLAIYQETQYF. DNA of the CDR3: TGTGCCAGCAGTGTACCGGGACTAGCTATTTACCAAGAGACCCAGTACTTC.

This clonotype was counted a few times. The J gene is TRBJ2-7, the V gene TRBV7-2; possibly TRBD1 for D (6 bases). V lost 2 bases and J lost 4, with 9 bases in between. Germline-derived CDR1 and CDR2 are SGHTA and FQGNSA. The CDR3 totals 13 residues. CDR3 bases: TGTGCCAGCAGCTTACAGGGGTGGTACGAGCAGTACTTC. Translation: CASSLQGWYEQYF.

This clonotype showed up just a few times. This chain links TRBV20-1 with TRBJ1-2; D perhaps matches TRBD1 (6 bases). The V and J ends lost 5 bases and 4 bases respectively, with 11 bases between them. The CDR3 length is 12 residues. Germline CDR1 reads DFQATT; CDR2 reads SNEGSKA (reference sequence). Here the CDR3 reads CSAPQGTYGYTF. CDR3 nucleotide sequence: TGCAGTGCTCCACAGGGTACCTATGGCTACACCTTC.

This clonotype was recorded at least ten times. This rearrangement joins TRBV9 to TRBJ2-1; no clear D. There are 14 residues in the CDR3. The germline V gene has CDR1 SGDLS and CDR2 YYNGEE. Trimming took off 0 bases at V and 9 bases at J, with 13 bases between the two ends. The CDR3 is CASSVGSDAGEQFF. CDR3 DNA: TGTGCCAGCAGCGTAGGATCCGATGCTGGTGAGCAGTTCTTC.

This chain joins TRBV28 and TRBJ2-7, with D unresolved. The CDR3 totals 14 residues. Trimming left V 2 bases short and J 5 bases short, with 13 bases between. Germline V lookup: CDR1 MDHEN, CDR2 SYDVKM. CDR3 amino acids: CASSLASRINEQYF. The CDR3 DNA follows: TGTGCCAGCAGTTTAGCAAGCCGCATAAACGAGCAGTACTTC.

This clonotype occurred many times. The J gene is TRBJ2-7, the V gene TRBV12-3 or TRBV12-4; maybe TRBD1 (5 bases). Trimming removed 0 bases at V and 3 bases at J, with 6 bases between. The CDR3 contains 13 residues. CDR3 DNA sequence: TGTGCCAGCAGTTTAGCGGGGCTCTACGAGCAGTACTTC. It codes for CASSLAGLYEQYF.

V is TRBV13 and J is TRBJ1-1; D might be TRBD1 (5 bases). This CDR3 region has 15 residues. Germline V gene lookup returns CDR1 PRHDT and CDR2 FYEKMQ (reference sequence). Trimming stripped 4 bases from V and 0 bases from J, with 12 bases between. The CDR3 nucleotides read TGTGCCAGCAGCTCGGGATACAGGTTGAACACTGAAGCTTTCTTT. Its protein product is CASSSGYRLNTEAFF. The variable domain in full, completed from reference TRBV13 and TRBJ1-1, reads AAGVIQSPRHLIKEKRETATLKCYPIPRHDTVYWYQQGPGQDPQFLISFYEKMQSDKGSIPDRFSAQQFSDYHSELNMSSLELGDSALYFCASSSGYRLNTEAFFGQGTRLTVV.

The chain employs TRBV6-2 or TRBV6-3 and TRBJ2-5; 10 nucleotides line up with TRBD2. The germline V gene encodes CDR1 MNHEY and CDR2 SVGEGT. This CDR3 spans 17 amino acids. V was pared by 8 bases and J by 0 bases, with 12 bases of the junction left unmatched. The CDR3: CASRRLGLANYQETQYF. The CDR3 DNA follows: TGTGCCAGCCGTAGATTGGGACTAGCGAACTACCAAGAGACCCAGTACTTC.

This clonotype has more than one count but fewer than ten. The chain links TRBV20-1 to TRBJ2-7; 8 positions agree with TRBD1. CDR1 DFQATT and CDR2 SNEGSKA come from the germline V gene (reference sequence). J lost 2 bases, V lost 1 base, and 13 bases had no gene match. The CDR3 runs to 17 residues. The CDR3 DNA follows: TGCAGTGCTAGAGTGGGGTTAAGACAGGGGACCACCTACGAGCAGTACTTC. Protein: CSARVGLRQGTTYEQYF.

This chain connects TRBV6-1 to TRBJ2-2, with D perhaps TRBD1 (6 bases). The CDR3 covers 13 residues. Germline V gene data show CDR1 as MNHNS and CDR2 as SASEGT. V lost 6 bases, J lost 7 bases, and 12 bases lay in between. The CDR3 reads CASRTTGFGELFF. The CDR3 DNA is TGTGCCAGCAGGACGACAGGTTTCGGGGAGCTGTTTTTT.

This clonotype was detected a few times. The V call is TRBV5-1, the J call TRBJ2-7; a possible D gene is TRBD1 (5 bases). The germline V gene encodes CDR1 SGHRS and CDR2 YFSETQ. CDR3 size: 16 residues. V gave up 2 bases and J gave up 4 bases, with 19 bases separating them. CDR3 residues: CASSLFRGAPPYEQYF. CDR3 coding DNA: TGCGCCAGCAGCTTATTTAGGGGCGCCCCCCCATACGAGCAGTACTTC.

This chain links TRBV10-1 with TRBJ1-1, with D tentatively TRBD1 (5 bases). Trimming took off 3 bases at V and 1 base at J, with 12 bases between the two ends. The CDR3 sequence is 15 residues long. Germline V lookup: CDR1 WNHNN, CDR2 SYGVQD (reference sequence). The CDR3 bases are TGCGCCAGCAGTGACCAGCGGGGCTCGAACACTGAAGCTTTCTTT. This codes for CASSDQRGSNTEAFF.

This clonotype was counted only a few times. The chain recombines TRBV27 with TRBJ2-4, with D perhaps matching TRBD2 (6 bases). CDR1 and CDR2 from the germline V gene are MNHEY and SMNVEV (reference sequence). Trimming pared 6 bases from V and 9 bases from J, leaving 18 bases between. The CDR3 sequence is 14 residues long. CDR3 sequence reads: CASSLGGGGAIQYF. DNA of the CDR3: TGTGCCAGCAGCTTGGGGGGAGGAGGGGCCATTCAGTACTTC.

V usage is TRBV5-1 and J usage is TRBJ2-7, with TRBD1 matching 8 bases. CDR3 size: 15 residues. Germline V gives CDR1 SGHRS, CDR2 YFSETQ. Losses at the gene ends were 5 bases for V and 0 bases for J; bases not matched to a gene: 7. In DNA form, the CDR3 reads TGCGCCAGCAGAATAGGGACAGGAGACTCCTACGAGCAGTACTTC. Protein sequence: CASRIGTGDSYEQYF.